This T cell receptor (beta chain) originates from a study of T cell clonotyping in hematopoietic cell transplantation. Study-wide results and caveats: No sorting was done, leaving CD4 and CD8 contributions mixed. Broader posttransplant TCR repertoire diversity was predicted by graft donor and pretransplant recipient Inverse Simpson Index values. Recipient TCR diversity dropped after transplant; expanded clonotypes rose from day 30 to 180.

The table came from immunoSEQ multiplex PCR; TCRdb's copy has only in-frame clones and leaves some out. The sample gives more than 40,000 clones, approximately 95% of which show up once; 0.75% to 1% is in the top ten. A note on this clone: Its matching antigen is unknown.

The CDR3 spans 13 residues. The ends were cut back, 4 bases at V and 4 bases at J, with 12 bases in the middle. Germline CDR1 SGHNT, CDR2 YYREEE (reference sequence). This TCR derives from a young man in good health. Some clones in this sample may be carry-over from other donors' samples. The specimen sequenced was peripheral blood mononuclear cells. The rearrangement joins TRBV5-4 to TRBJ2-7, with a possible D match to TRBD1 (7 bases). The CDR3 protein is CASSAGGRYEQYF. The CDR3 region has the DNA TGTGCCAGCAGCGCAGGGGGGCGTTACGAGCAGTACTTC.